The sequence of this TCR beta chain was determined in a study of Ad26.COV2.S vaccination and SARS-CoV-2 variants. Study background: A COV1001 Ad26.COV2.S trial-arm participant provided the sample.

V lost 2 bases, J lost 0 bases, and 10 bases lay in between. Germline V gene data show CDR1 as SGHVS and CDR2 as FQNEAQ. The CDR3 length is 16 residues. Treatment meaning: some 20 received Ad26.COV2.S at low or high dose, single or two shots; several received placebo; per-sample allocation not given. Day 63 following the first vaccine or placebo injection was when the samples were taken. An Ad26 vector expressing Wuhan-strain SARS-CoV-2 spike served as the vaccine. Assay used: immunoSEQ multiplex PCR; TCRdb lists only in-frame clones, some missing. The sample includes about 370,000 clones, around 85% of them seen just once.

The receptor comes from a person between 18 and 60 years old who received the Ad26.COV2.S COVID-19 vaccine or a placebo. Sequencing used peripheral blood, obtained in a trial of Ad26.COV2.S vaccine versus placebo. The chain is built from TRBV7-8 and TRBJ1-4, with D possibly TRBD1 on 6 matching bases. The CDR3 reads CASSLPGQTTNEKLFF. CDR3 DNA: TGTGCCAGCAGCTTACCAGGACAGACAACTAATGAAAAACTGTTTTTT. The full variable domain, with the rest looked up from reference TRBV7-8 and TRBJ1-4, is GAGVSQSPRYKVAKRGQDVALRCDPISGHVSLFWYQQALGQGPEFLTYFQNEAQLDKSGLPSDRFFAERPEGSVSTLKIQRTQQEDSAVYLCASSLPGQTTNEKLFFGSGTQLSVL.